The clone carrying this TCR beta chain was seen a handful of times. TCRdb analysed the 5' RACE reads with MiXCR anew, one entry per CDR3 protein. Here the sample spans a few hundred thousand distinct CDR3 sequences, about 8% being singletons. These data belong to a study of identical twins. Trimming at V came to 0 bases and at J to 6 bases, leaving 4 bases not matched to a gene. The CDR3 covers 15 residues. Germline loops: CDR1 LGHNA, CDR2 YSLEER. The same data also contributed to another study, on yellow fever vaccine responses in identical twins.

The rearrangement uses TRBV4-3 and TRBJ2-2; 7 bases match TRBD1. Sequenced material: CD8+ T cells sorted from blood. The clonotype comes from a woman between 18 and 30 years old in good health. CDR3 in DNA: TGCGCCAGCAGCCAAGACGACAGGGTTCCCGGGGAGCTGTTTTTT. Its protein product is CASSQDDRVPGELFF.